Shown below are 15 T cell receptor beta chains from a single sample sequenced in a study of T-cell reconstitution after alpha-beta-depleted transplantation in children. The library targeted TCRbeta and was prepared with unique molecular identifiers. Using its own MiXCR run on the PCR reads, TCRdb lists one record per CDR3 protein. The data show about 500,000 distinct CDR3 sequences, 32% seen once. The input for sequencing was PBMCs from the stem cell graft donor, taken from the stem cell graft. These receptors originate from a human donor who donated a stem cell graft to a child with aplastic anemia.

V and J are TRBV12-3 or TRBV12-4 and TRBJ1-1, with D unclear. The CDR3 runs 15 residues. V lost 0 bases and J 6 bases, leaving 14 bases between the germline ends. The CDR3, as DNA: TGTGCCAGCAGTTTAGCGCTTGGCCTAATGTCTGAAGCTTTCTTT. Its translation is CASSLALGLMSEAFF.

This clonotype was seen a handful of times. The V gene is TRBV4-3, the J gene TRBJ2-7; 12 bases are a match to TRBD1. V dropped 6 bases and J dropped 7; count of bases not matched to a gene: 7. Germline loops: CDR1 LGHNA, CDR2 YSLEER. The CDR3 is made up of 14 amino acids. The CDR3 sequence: CASSSGQGAREQYF. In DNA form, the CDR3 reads TGCGCCAGCAGTTCGGGACAGGGGGCTCGGGAGCAGTACTTC.

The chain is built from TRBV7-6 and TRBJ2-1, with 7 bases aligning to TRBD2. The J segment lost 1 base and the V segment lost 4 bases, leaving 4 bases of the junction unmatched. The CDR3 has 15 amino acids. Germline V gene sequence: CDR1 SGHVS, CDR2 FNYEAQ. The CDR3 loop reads CASSSLAPSYNEQFF. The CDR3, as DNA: TGTGCCAGCAGCTCACTAGCGCCATCCTACAATGAGCAGTTCTTC.

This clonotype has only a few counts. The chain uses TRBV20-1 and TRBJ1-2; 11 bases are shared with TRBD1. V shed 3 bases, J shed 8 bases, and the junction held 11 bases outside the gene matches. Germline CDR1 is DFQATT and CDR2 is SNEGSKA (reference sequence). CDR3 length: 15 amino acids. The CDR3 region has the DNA TGCAGTGCTAGCAAACCGGGACAGGGGGTATTAGGCTACACCTTC. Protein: CSASKPGQGVLGYTF.

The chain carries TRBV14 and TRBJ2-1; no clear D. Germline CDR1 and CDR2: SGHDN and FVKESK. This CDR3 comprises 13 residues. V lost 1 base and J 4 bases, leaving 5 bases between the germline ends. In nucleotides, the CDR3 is TGTGCCAGCAGCCAAGGAGTATACAATGAGCAGTTCTTC. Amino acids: CASSQGVYNEQFF.

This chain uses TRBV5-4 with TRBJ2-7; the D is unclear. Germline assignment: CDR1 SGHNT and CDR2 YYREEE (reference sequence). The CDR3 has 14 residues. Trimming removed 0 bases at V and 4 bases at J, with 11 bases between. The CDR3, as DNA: TGTGCCAGCAGCTTGGAAGGCTTGTCATACGAGCAGTACGTC. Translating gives CASSLEGLSYEQYV.

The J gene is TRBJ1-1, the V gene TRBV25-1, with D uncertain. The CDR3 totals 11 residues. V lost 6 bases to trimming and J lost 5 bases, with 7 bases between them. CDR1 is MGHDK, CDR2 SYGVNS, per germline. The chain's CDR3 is CASRAGTEAFF. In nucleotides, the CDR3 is TGTGCCAGCAGGGCCGGGACTGAAGCTTTCTTT.

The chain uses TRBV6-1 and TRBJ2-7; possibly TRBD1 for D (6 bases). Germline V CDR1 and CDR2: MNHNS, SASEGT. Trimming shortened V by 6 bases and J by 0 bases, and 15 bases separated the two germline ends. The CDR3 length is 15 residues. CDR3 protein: CASRETWDNSYEQYF. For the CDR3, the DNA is TGTGCCAGCAGAGAGACCTGGGACAACTCCTACGAGCAGTACTTC.

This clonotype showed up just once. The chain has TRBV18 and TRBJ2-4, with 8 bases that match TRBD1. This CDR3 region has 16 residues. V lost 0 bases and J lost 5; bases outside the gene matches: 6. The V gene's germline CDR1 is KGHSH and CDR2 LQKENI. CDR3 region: CASSPPLGQGENIQYF. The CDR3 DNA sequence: TGTGCCAGCTCACCACCTTTAGGACAGGGCGAAAACATTCAGTACTTC.

Written as DNA, the CDR3 is TGTGCCTGGGGGTGGGCGGGAATCTACAATGAGCAGTTCTTC. Its translation: CAWGWAGIYNEQFF. V and J are TRBV30 and TRBJ2-1, with D possibly being TRBD2 (6 bases). CDR3 length equals 14 residues. Trimming shortened V by 5 bases and J by 3 bases, and 14 bases separated the two germline ends. Germline V gene data show CDR1 as GTSNPN and CDR2 as SVGIG (reference sequence).

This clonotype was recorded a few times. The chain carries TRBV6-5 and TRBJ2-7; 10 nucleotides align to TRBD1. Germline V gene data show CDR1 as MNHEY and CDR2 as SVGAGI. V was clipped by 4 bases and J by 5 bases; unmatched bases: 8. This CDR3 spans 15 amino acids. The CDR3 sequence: CASSSRGTGVHEQYF. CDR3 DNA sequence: TGTGCCAGCAGTTCGCGGGGGACAGGGGTGCACGAGCAGTACTTC.

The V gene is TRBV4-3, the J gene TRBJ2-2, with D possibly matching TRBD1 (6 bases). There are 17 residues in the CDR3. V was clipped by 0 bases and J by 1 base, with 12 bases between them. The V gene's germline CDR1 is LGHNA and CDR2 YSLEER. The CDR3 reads CASSQDDDRRNTGELFF. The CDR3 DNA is TGCGCCAGCAGCCAAGATGACGACAGGAGGAACACCGGGGAGCTGTTTTTT.

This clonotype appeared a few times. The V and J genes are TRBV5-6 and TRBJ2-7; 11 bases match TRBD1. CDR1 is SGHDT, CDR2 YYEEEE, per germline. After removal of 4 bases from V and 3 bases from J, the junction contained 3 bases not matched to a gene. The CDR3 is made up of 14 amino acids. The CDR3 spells CASSGTGGYYEQYF. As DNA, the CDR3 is TGTGCCAGCAGCGGGACAGGGGGGTACTACGAGCAGTACTTC. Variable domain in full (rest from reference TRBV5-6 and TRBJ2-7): DAGVTQSPTHLIKTRGQQVTLRCSPKSGHDTVSWYQQALGQGPQFIFQYYEEEERQRGNFPDRFSGHQFPNYSSELNVNALLLGDSALYLCASSGTGGYYEQYFGPGTRLTVT.

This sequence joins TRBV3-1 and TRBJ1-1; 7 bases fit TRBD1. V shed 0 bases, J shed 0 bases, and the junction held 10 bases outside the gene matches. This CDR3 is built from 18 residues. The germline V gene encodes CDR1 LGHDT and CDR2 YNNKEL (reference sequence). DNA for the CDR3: TGTGCCAGCAGCCAAGATGGGCGGGACAGATACATGAACACTGAAGCTTTCTTT. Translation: CASSQDGRDRYMNTEAFF.

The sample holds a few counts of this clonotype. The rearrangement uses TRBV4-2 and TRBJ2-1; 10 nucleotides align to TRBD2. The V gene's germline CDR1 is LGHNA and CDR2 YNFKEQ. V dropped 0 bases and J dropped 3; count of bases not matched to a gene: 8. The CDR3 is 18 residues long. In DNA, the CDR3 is TGTGCCAGCAGCCAAGATCGCACTAGCGGGATTCTCTACAATGAGCAGTTCTTC. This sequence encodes CASSQDRTSGILYNEQFF.